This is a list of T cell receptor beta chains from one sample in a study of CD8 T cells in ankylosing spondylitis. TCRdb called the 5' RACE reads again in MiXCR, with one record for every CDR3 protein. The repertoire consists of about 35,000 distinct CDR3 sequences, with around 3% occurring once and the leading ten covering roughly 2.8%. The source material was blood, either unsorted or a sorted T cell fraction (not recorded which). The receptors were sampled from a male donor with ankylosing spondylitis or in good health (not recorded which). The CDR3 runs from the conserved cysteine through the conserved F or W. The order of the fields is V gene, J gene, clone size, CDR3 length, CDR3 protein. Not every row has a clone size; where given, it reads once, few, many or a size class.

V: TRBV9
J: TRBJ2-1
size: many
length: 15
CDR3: CASSVGGQVYNEQFF

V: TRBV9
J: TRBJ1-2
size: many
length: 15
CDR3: CASSVEAGGNYGYTF

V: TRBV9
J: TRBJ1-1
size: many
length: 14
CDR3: CASSDGRENTEAFF

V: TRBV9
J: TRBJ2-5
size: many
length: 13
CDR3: CASSLGGRETQYF

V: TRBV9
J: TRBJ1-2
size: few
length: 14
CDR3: CASSVDSGPYGYTF

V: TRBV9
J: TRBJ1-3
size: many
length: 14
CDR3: CASSQTGDGNTIYF

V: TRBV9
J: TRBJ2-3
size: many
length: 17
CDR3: CASATTSGGVRTDTQYF

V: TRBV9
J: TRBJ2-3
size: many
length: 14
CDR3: CASSAIGDRDTQYF

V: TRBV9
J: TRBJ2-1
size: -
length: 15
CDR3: CASSVAGGWVNEQFF

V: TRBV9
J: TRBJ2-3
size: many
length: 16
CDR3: CASSVVPGLDTDTQYF

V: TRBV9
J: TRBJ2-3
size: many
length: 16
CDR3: CASSADRDRRTDTQYF

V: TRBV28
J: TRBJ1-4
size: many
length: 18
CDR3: CASAYDHWSRATNEKLFF

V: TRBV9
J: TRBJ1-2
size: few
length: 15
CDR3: CASSVDEGQNYGYTF

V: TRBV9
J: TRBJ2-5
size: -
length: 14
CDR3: CASSVGHIRETQYF

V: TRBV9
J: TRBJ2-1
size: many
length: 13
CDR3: CASSVQGRHEQFF

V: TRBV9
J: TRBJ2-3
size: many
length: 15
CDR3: CASSVGRGLADTQYF

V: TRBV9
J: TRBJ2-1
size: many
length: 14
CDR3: CASSAGPTSNEQFF

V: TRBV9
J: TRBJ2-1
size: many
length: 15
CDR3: CASSVVQGFYNEQFF

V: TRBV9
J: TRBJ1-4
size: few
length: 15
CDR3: CASSVNRGGNEKLFF

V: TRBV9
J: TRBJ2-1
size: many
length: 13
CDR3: CASSLVGVAEQFF

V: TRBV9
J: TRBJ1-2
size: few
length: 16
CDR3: CASSVKSQVESYGYTF

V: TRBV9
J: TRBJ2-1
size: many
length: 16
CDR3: CASSVAGAGGHNEQFF

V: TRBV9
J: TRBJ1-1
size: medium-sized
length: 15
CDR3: CASSVGTLGNTEAFF

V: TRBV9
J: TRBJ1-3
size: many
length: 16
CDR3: CASSARHQGLGNTIYF

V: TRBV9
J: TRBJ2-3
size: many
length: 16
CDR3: CASSGGLAGVADTQYF

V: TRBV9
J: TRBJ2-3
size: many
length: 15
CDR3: CASSGAGTGTDTQYF

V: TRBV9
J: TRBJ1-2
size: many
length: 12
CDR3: CASNRDNYGYTF

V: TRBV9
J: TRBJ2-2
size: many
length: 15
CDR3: CASSVLGQNTGELFF

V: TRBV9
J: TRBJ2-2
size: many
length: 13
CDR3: CASSGNGDGELFF

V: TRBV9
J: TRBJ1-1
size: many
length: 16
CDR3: CASSVSGGNMNTEAFF

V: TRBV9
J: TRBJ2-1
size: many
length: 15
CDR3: CASSASGGGEHEQFF

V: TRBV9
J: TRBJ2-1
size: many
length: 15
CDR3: CASSVSGQGWNEQFF

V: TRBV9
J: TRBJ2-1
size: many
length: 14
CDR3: CASSVVAGVNEQFF

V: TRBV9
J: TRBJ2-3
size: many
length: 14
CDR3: CASSAGTPLNTQYF

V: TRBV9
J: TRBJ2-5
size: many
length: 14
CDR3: CASSGDSRGETQYF

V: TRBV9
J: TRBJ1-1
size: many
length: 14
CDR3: CASSVATVDSEAFF

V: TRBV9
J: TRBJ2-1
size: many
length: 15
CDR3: CASSASVREYNEQFF

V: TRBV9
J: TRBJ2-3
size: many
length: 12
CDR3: CASSVGRQGQYF

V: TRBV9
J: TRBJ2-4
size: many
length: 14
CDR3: CASSSRQGENIQYF

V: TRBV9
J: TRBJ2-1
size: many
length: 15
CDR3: CASSATQGGHNEQFF

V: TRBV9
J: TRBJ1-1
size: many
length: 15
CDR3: CASSVDGRLNTEAFF

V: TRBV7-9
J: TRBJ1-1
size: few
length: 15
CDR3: CASRGDGQANTEAFF

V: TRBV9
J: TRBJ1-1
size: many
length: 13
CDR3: CASSEGRGAEAFF